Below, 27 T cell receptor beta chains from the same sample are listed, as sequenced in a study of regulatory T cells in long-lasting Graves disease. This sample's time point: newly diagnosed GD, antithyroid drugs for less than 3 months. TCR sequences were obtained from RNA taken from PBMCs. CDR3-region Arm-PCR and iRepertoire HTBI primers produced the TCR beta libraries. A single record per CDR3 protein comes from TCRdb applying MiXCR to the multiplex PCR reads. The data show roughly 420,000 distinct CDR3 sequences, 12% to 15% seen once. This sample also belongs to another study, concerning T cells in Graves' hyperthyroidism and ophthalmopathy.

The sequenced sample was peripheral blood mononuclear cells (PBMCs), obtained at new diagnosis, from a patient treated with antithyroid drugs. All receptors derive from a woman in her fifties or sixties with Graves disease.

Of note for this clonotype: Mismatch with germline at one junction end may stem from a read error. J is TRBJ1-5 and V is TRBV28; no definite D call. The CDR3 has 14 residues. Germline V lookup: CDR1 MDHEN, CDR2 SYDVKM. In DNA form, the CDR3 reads TGTGCCAGCAGACCCCTGTGGGCCGATAAGCCCCAGCAGTTT. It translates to CASRPLWADKPQQF.

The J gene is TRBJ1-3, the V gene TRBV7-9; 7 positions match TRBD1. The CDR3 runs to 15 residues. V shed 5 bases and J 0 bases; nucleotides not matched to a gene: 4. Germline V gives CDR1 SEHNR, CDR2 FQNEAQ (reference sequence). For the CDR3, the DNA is TGTGCCAGCAGCCTGACAGGGATCTCTGGAAACACCATATATTTT. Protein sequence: CASSLTGISGNTIYF.

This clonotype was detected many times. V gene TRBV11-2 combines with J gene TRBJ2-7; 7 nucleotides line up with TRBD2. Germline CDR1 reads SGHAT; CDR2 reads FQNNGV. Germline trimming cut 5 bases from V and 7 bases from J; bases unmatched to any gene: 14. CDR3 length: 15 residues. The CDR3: CASSEWGGGPSEQYF. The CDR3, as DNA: TGTGCCAGCAGCGAATGGGGGGGTGGTCCCTCTGAGCAGTACTTC.

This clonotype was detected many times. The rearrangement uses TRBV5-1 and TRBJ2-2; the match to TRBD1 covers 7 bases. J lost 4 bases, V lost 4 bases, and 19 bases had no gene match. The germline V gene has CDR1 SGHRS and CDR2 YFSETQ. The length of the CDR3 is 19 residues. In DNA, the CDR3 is TGCGCCAGCAGCACTGTGCGGCCGACAGGGACGTACGGCACCGGGGAGCTGTTTTTT. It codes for CASSTVRPTGTYGTGELFF.

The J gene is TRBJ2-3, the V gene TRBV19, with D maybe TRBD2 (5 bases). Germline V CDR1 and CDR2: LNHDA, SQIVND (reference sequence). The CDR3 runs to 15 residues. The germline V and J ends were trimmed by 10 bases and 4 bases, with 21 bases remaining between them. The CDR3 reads CANPVPGIKPDTQYF. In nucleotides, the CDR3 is TGTGCCAATCCGGTCCCCGGGATAAAGCCAGATACGCAGTATTTT.

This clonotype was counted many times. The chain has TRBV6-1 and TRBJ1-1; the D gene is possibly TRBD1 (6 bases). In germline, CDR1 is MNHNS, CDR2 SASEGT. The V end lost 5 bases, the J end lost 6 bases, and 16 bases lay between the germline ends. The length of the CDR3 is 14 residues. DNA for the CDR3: TGTGCCAGCAGTCGGGACATTCCGGTCGCTGAAGCTTTCTTT. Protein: CASSRDIPVAEAFF.

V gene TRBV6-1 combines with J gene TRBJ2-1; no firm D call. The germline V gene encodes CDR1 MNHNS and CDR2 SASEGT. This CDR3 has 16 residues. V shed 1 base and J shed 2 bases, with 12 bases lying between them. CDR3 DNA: TGTGCCAGCAGTGAAGTACAGCTACACCCCTACAATGAGCAGTTCTTC. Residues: CASSEVQLHPYNEQFF.

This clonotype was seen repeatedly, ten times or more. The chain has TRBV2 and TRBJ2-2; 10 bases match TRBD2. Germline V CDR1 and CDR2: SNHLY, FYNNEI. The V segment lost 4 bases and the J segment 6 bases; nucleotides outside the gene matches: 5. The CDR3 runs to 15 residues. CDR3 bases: TGTGCCAGCAGTGCTAGCGGGAGTAACGCCGGGGAGCTGTTTTTT. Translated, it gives CASSASGSNAGELFF.

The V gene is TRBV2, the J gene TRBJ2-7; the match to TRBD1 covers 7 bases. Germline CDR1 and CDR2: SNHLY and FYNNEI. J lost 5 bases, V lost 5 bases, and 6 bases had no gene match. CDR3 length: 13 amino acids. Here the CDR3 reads CASSRQGVHEQYF. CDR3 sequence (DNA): TGTGCCAGCAGTAGGCAGGGGGTACACGAGCAGTACTTC.

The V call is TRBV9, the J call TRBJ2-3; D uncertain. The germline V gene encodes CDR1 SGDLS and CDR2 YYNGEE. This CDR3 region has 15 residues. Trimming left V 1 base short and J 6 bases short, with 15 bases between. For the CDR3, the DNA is TGTGCCAGCAGCGTATCCGAGAGGCGGTGGGATACGCAGTATTTT. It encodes CASSVSERRWDTQYF.

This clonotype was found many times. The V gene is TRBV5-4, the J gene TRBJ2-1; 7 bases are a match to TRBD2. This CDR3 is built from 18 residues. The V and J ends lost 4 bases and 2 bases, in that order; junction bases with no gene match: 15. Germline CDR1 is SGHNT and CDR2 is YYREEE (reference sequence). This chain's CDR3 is CASSPGGLPSVAYNEQFF. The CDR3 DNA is TGTGCCAGCAGCCCTGGGGGACTACCCTCGGTCGCCTACAATGAGCAGTTCTTC.

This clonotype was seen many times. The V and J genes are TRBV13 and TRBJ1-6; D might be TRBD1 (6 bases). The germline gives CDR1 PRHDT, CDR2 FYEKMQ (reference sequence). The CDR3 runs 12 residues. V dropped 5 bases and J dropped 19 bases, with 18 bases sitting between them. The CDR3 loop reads CASSPMGGSLHF. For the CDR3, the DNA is TGTGCCAGCAGCCCAATGGGGGGCAGCCTACACTTT.

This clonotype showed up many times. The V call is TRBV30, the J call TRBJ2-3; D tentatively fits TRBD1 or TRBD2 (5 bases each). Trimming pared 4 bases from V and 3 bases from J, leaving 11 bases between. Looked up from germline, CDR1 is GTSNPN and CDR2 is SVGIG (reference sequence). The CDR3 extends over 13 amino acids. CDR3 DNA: TGTGCCTGGAATGGGGGTGAAACAGATACGCAGTATTTT. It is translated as CAWNGGETDTQYF.

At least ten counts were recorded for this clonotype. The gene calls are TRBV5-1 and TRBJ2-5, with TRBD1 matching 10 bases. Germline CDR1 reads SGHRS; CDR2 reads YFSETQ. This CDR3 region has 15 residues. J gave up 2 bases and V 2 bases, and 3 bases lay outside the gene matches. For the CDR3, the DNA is TGCGCCAGCAGCTTACCGGGACAGGGGCAAGAGACCCAGTACTTC. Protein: CASSLPGQGQETQYF.

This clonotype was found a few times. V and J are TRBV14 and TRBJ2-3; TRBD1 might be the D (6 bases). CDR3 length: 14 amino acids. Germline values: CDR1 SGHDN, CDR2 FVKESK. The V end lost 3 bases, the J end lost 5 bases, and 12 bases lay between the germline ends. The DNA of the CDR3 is TGTGCCAGCAGCCACTGGTACAGGGAAGATACGCAGTATTTT. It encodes CASSHWYREDTQYF.

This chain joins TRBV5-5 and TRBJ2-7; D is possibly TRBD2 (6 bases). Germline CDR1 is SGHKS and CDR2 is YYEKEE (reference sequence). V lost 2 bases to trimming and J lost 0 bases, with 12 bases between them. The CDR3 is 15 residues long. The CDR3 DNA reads TGTGCCAGCAGCTTAGGGGACTTCAGCTCCTACGAGCAGTACTTC. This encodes CASSLGDFSSYEQYF.

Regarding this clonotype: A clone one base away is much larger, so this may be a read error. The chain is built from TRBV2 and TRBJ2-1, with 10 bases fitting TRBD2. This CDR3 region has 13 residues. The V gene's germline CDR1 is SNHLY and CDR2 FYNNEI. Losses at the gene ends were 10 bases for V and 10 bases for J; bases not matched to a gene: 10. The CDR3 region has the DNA TGTGCCACCAGCGGGAGGGCCCTCGGCGAGCAGTTCTTC. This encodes CATSGRALGEQFF.

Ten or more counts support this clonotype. CDR3 sequence (DNA): TGTGCCAGCAGCTTAGATCCTCGGACTAGCGAGAGACAAGAGACCCAGTACTTC. Translation: CASSLDPRTSERQETQYF. The chain links TRBV11-2 to TRBJ2-5; 9 bases fit TRBD2. V was clipped by 0 bases and J by 2 bases; unmatched bases: 10. The CDR3 is 18 amino acids. Germline CDR1 and CDR2: SGHAT and FQNNGV. Complete variable domain (other parts from reference TRBV11-2 and TRBJ2-5): EAGVAQSPRYKIIEKRQSVAFWCNPISGHATLYWYQQILGQGPKLLIQFQNNGVVDDSQLPKDRFSAERLKGVDSTLKIQPAKLEDSAVYLCASSLDPRTSERQETQYFGPGTRLLVL.

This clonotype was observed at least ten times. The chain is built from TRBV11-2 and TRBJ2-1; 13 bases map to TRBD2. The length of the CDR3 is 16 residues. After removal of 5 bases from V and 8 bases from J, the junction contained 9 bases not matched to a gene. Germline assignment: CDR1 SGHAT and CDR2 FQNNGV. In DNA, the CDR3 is TGTGCCAGCAGCCTCAGGACTAGCGGGAGTTGGGATGAGCAGTTCTTC. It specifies CASSLRTSGSWDEQFF. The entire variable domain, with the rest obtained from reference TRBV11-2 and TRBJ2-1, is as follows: EAGVAQSPRYKIIEKRQSVAFWCNPISGHATLYWYQQILGQGPKLLIQFQNNGVVDDSQLPKDRFSAERLKGVDSTLKIQPAKLEDSAVYLCASSLRTSGSWDEQFFGPGTRLTVL.

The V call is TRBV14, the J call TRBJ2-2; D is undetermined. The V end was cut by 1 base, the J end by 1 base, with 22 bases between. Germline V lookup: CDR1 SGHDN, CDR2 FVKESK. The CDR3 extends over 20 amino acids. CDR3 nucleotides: TGTGCCAGCAGCCAAGTAATTTCGGCCTATCGGACGAAGAACACCGGGGAGCTGTTTTTT. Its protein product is CASSQVISAYRTKNTGELFF. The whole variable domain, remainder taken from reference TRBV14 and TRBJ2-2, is EAGVTQFPSHSVIEKGQTVTLRCDPISGHDNLYWYRRVMGKEIKFLLHFVKESKQDESGMPNNRFLAERTGGTYSTLKVQPAELEDSGVYFCASSQVISAYRTKNTGELFFGEGSRLTVL.

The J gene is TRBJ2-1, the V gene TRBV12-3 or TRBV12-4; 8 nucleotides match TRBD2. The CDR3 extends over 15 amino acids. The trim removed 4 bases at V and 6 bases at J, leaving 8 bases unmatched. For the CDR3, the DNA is TGTGCCAGCAGTTCCCTTCGGGGGGGGTCCAATGAGCAGTTCTTC. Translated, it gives CASSSLRGGSNEQFF.

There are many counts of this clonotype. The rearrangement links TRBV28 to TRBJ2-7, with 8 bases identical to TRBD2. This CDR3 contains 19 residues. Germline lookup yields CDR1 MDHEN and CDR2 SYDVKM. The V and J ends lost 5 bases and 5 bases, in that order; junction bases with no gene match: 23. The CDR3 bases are TGTGCCAGCAGTCTAGGTACCCCGGGGGGGAGTTCTATTTTCCACGAGCAGTACTTC. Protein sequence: CASSLGTPGGSSIFHEQYF.

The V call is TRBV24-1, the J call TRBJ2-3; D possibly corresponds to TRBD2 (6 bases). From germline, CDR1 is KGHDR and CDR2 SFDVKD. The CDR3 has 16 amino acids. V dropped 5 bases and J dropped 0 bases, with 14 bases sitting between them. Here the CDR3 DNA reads TGTGCCACCAGTGGTCCCAGCCTAGCGAGCACAGATACGCAGTATTTT. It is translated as CATSGPSLASTDTQYF.

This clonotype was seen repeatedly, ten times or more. CDR3 DNA: TGTGCCAGCAGTCCCCGACTAGCGGGAAGTTATACGCAGTATTTT. Translating it yields CASSPRLAGSYTQYF. This sequence joins TRBV28 and TRBJ2-3, with TRBD2 matching 11 bases. Germline values: CDR1 MDHEN, CDR2 SYDVKM. After removal of 5 bases from V and 7 bases from J, the junction contained 8 bases not matched to a gene. This CDR3 is 15 amino acids long.

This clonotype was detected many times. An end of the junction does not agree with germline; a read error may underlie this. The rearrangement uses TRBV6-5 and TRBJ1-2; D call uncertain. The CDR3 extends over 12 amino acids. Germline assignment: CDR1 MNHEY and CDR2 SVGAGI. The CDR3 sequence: CASSYVKDLRVF. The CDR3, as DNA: TGTGCCAGCAGTTACGTCAAGGATCTTCGAGTCTTC.

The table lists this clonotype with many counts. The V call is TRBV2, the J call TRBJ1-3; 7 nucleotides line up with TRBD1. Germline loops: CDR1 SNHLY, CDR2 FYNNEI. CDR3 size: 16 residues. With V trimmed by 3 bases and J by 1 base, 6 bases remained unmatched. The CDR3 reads CASSEEGAQSGNTIYF. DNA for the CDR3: TGTGCCAGCAGTGAGGAGGGGGCGCAATCTGGAAACACCATATATTTT.

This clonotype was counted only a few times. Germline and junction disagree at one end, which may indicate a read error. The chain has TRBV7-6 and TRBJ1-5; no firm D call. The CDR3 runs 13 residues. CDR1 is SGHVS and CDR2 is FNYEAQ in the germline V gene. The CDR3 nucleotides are TGTGTCAGCAGTTGGGGTCCAGGTCAGCCCCAGCATTTT. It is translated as CVSSWGPGQPQHF.